This T cell receptor beta chain is from a study of early T cells in non-severe SARS-CoV-2 infection. The CDR3 is 15 residues long. The V end was cut by 0 bases, the J end by 2 bases, with 10 bases between. Germline assignment: CDR1 SGHTA and CDR2 FQGTGA. This clonotype was seen at least ten times. TCRdb analysed the 5' RACE reads with MiXCR anew, one entry per CDR3 protein. The sample lists about 60,000 distinct CDR3 sequences; more than 8.5% were seen once. The sequencing input was whole blood. The receptor was isolated from an adult who was a healthcare worker with PCR-confirmed SARS-CoV-2 infection or an uninfected control (not recorded which). The chain links TRBV7-3 to TRBJ2-5; D gene unclear. The CDR3 reads CASSLTGRGQETQYF. Here the CDR3 DNA reads TGTGCCAGCAGCTTAACCGGGCGAGGTCAAGAGACCCAGTACTTC.